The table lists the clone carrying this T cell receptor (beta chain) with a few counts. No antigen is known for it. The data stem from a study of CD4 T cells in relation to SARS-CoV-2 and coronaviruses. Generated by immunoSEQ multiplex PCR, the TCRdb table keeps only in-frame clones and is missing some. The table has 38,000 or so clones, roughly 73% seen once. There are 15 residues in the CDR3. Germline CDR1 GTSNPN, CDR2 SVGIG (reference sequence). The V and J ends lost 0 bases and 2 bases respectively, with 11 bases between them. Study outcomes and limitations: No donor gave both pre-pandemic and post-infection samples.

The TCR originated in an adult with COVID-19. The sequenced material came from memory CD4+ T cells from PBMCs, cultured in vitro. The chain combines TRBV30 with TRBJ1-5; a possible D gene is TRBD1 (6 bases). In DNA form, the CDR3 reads TGTGCCTGGAGTGTACCAGGGGACGGCAATCAGCCCCAGCATTTT. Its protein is CAWSVPGDGNQPQHF.